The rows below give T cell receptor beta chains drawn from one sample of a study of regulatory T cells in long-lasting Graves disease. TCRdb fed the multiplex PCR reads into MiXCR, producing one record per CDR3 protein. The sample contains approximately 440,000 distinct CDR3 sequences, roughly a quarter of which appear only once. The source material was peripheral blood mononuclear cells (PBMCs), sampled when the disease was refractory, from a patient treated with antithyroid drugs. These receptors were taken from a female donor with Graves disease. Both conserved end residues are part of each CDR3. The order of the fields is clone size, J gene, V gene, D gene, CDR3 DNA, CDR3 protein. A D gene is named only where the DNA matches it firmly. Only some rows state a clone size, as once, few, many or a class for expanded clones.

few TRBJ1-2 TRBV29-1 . TGCAGCGTTGACCGACAGGAGAGAACCTATGGCTACACCTTC CSVDRQERTYGYTF
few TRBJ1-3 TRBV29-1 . TGCAGCGCCGGCGTCACCGGAAACACCATATATTTT CSAGVTGNTIYF
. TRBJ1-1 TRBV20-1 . TGCAGTGTTAACGAGACCCTCGGGGCTTTCTTT CSVNETLGAFF
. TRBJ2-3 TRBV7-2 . TGTGCCAGCAGCTTAGCGAGCGGGAGCACAGATACGCAGTATTTT CASSLASGSTDTQYF
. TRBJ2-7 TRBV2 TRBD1 TGTGCCAGCAGATTCTCAGGGGGTAACTACGAGCAGTACTTC CASRFSGGNYEQYF
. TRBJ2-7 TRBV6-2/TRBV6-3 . TGTGCCAGCTGCCGGGCTAACTACGAGCAGTACTTC CASCRANYEQYF
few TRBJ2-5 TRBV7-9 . TGTGCCAGCAGCTTTAGGGCGGAACAAGAGACCCAGTACTTC CASSFRAEQETQYF
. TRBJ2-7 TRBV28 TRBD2 TGTGCCAGCAGCGCCACGTCCCGGACTAGCTCCTACGAGCAGTACTTC CASSATSRTSSYEQYF
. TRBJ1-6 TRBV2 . TGTGCCAGCCGGACGGACAGCTTTAATTCACCCCTCCACTTT CASRTDSFNSPLHF
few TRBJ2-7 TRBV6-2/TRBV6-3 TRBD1 TGTGCCAGCAGTTACTCAGGACAGGGGGCGCAAATCTACGAGCAGTACTTC CASSYSGQGAQIYEQYF
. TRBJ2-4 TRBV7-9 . TGTGCCAGCAGCCCAATCGGGGCTGAATCTTTAGCCAAAAACATTCAGTACTTC CASSPIGAESLAKNIQYF
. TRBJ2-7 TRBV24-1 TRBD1 TGTGCCACCAGTGAAACAGGGGTCGGCGAGCAGTACTTC CATSETGVGEQYF
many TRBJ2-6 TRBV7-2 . TGTGCCAGCAGCAAGAGGACTGTCTCTGGGGCCAACGTCCTGACTTTC CASSKRTVSGANVLTF
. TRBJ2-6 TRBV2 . TGTGCCAGCAGTGGGGGTTCTGGGGCCAACGTCCTGACTTTC CASSGGSGANVLTF
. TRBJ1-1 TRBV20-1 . TGCAGTGCCCCCGGGGCCACTGAAGCTTTCTTT CSAPGATEAFF
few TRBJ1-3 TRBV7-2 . TGTGCCAGCAGCTATGGGACGGGAAGCACCATATATTTT CASSYGTGSTIYF
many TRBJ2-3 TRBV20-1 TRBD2 TGCAGTGTTCTAGCGGGAGTCGGCACAGATACGCAGTATTTT CSVLAGVGTDTQYF
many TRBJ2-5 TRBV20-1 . TGCAGTGCTACCGACTTGGCAGAGCAAGAGACCCAGTACTTC CSATDLAEQETQYF
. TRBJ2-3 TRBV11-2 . TGTGCCAGCAGACCAATTCCGGGACGTAGCACAGATACGCAGTATTTT CASRPIPGRSTDTQYF
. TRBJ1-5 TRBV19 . TGTGCCAGTGGACGGGCATACAATCAGCCCCAGCATTTT CASGRAYNQPQHF
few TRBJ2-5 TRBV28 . TGTGCCAGCAGCCTCGCCCTAGATCGGCTCAGGGAGACCCAGTACTTC CASSLALDRLRETQYF
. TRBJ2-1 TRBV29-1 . TGCAGCGTTGATAGGGACTACAATGAGCAGTTCTTC CSVDRDYNEQFF
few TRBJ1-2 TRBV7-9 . TGTGCCAGCAGCCTGGGGGGCCCTGCGAACTATGGCTACACCTTC CASSLGGPANYGYTF
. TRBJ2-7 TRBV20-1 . TGCAGTGCCCGCCCCGAGCAGTACTTC CSARPEQYF
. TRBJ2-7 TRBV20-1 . TGCAGTGTCAAAGTCCGGGACGAGCAGTACTTC CSVKVRDEQYF
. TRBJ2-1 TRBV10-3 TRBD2 TGTGCCATCAGTGAAGGGCGGAGCGGGGATGAGCAGTTCTTC CAISEGRSGDEQFF
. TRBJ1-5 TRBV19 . TGTGCCAGTAGTATCGGAGGAGCCTTCAATCAGCCCCAGCATTTT CASSIGGAFNQPQHF
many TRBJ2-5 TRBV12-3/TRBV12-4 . TGTGCCAGCAGTCCGGAGTCGACCCAGTACTTC CASSPESTQYF
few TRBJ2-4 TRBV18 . TGTGCCAGCAGCCCCCAAGGAGGGTCTAAAAACATTCAGTACTTC CASSPQGGSKNIQYF
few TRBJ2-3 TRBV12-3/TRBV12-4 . TGTGCCAGCGTGCAGCGGGTCACAGATACGCAGTATTTT CASVQRVTDTQYF
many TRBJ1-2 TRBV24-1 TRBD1 TGTGCCACCAGTGCTCCGGGGACAGTCGGCTACACCTTC CATSAPGTVGYTF
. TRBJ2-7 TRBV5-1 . TGCGCCAGCAGCTACGTACAGCGGGCACTCAACTACGAGCAGTACTTC CASSYVQRALNYEQYF
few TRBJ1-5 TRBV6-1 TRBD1 TGTGCCAGCAGTCCGGGACAGGGGGTTCCGCCCCAGCATTTT CASSPGQGVPPQHF
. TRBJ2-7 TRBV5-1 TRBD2 TGCGCCAGCAGCGAAGGAACTAGCGGGAGTCCCCACGAGCAGTACTTC CASSEGTSGSPHEQYF
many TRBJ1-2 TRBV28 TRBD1 TGTGCCAGCAGTCTGACAGGGGGCGGCTATGGCTACACCTTC CASSLTGGGYGYTF
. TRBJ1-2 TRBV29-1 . TGCAGCGTTGCCGAACTGGGACGCTATGGCTACACCTTC CSVAELGRYGYTF
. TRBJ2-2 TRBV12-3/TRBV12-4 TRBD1 TGTGCCAGCAGGCCCCCACCAATTCCGGGACAGGGAACCGGGGAGCTGTTTTTT CASRPPPIPGQGTGELFF
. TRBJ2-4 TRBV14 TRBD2 TGTGCCAGCATGCTGTCGACTAGCGGGAGGAGGGTTGCCGACATAAACATTCAGTACTTC CASMLSTSGRRVADINIQYF
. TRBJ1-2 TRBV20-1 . TGCAGTGCTAGAGATACGGGCCATCAAGGGGGCTATGGCTACACCTTC CSARDTGHQGGYGYTF
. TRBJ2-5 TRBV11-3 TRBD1 TGTGCCAGCAGCCTTACAGGGGGAATTGGAGAGACCCAGTACTTC CASSLTGGIGETQYF
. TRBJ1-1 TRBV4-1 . TGCGCCAGCAGCCAGCTCACGGAGGCTGAAGCTTTCTTT CASSQLTEAEAFF
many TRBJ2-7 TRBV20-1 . TGCAGTGCTATCAGGGTGGCGGGCCGAGTCTACGAGCAGTACTTC CSAIRVAGRVYEQYF
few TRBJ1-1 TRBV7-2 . TGTGCCAGCAGCCCCCGGGGTTCCCTGATTACGAACACTGAAGCTTTCTTT CASSPRGSLITNTEAFF
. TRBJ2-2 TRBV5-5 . TGTGCCAGCAGCCCGCCAGACAGGCCGGGGGAGCTGTTTTTT CASSPPDRPGELFF
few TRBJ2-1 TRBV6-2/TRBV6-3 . TGTGCCAGCAGTTCTCCCGGTGGGGATGAGCAGTTCTTC CASSSPGGDEQFF
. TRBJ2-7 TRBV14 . TGTGCCAGCAGCTCAAGAAGTCTACAGGGTAGAATCTACGAGCAGTACTTC CASSSRSLQGRIYEQYF
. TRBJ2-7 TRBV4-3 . TGCGCCAGCAGCCAAGAGAGCGGTAGCTCCTACGAGCAGTACTTC CASSQESGSSYEQYF
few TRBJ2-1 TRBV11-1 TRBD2 TGTGCCAGCAGCACTCGAGTTGGACTAGCGAACAATGAGCAGTTCTTC CASSTRVGLANNEQFF
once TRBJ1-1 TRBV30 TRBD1 TGTGCCACGACGAAGGGACAGGGAACCGAAGCTTTCTTT CATTKGQGTEAFF
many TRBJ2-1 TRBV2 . TGTGCCAGCAGTGAAACTCAGTACTCCTACAATGAGCAGTTCTTC CASSETQYSYNEQFF